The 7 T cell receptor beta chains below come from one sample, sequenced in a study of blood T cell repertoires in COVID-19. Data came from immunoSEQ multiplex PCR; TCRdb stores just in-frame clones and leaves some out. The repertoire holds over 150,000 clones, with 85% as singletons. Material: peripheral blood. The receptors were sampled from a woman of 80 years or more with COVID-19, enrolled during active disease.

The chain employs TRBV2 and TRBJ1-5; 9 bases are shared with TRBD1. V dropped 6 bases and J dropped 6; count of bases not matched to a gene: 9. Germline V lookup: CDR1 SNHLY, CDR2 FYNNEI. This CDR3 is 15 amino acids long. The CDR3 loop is CASSLTGGAGQPQHF. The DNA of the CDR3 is TGTGCCAGCAGCCTCACAGGGGGCGCGGGTCAGCCCCAGCATTTT.

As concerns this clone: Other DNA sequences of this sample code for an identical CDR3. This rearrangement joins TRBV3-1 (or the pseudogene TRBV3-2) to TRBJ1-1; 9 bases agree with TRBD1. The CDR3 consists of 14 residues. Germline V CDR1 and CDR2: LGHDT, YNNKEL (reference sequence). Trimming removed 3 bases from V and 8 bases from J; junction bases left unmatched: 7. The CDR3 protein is CASSQAGQGAEAFF. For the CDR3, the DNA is TGTGCCAGCAGCCAGGCGGGACAGGGTGCGGAAGCTTTCTTT.

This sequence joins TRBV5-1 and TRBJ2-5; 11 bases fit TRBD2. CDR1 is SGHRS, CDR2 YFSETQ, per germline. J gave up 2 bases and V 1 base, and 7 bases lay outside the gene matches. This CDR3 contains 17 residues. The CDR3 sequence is CASSLPLAGVGQETQYF. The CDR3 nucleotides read TGCGCCAGCAGCTTGCCACTAGCGGGAGTAGGACAAGAGACCCAGTACTTC.

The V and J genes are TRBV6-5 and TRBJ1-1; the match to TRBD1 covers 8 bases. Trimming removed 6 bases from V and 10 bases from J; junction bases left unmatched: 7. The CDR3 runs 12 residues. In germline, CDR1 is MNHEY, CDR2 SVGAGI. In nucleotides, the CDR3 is TGTGCCAGCAGGCAGGGGGCGCGTGGAGCTTTCTTT. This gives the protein CASRQGARGAFF.

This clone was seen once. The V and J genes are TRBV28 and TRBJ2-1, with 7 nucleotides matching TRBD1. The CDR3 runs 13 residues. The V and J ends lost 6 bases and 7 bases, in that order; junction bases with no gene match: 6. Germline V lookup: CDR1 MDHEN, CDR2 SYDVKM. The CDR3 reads CASSPPQGNEQFF. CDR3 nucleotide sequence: TGTGCCAGCAGCCCTCCACAGGGGAATGAGCAGTTCTTC.

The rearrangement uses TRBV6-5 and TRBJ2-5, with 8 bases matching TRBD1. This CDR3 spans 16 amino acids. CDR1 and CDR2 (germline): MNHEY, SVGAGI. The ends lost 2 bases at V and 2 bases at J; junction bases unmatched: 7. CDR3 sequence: CASSYTGTGVQETQYF. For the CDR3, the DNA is TGTGCCAGCAGTTACACCGGGACAGGAGTACAAGAGACCCAGTACTTC.

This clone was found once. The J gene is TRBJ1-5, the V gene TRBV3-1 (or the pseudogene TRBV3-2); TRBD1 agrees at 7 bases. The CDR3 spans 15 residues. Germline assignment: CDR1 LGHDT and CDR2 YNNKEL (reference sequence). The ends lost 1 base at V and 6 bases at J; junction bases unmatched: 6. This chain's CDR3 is CASSQGGGSVQPQHF. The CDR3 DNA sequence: TGTGCCAGCAGCCAAGGAGGGGGCTCGGTTCAGCCCCAGCATTTT.